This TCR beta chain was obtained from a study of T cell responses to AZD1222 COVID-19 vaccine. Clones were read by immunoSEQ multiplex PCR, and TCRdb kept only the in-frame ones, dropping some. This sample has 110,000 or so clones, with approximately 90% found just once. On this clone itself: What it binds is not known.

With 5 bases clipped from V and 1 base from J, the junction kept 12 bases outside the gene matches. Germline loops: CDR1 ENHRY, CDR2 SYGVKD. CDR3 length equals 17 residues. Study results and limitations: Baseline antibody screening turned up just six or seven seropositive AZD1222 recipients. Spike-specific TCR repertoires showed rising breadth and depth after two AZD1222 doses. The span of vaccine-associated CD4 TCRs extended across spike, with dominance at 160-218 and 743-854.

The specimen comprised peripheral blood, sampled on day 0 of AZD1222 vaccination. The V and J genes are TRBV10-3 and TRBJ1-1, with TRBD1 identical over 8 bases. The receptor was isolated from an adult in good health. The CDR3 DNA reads TGTGCCATCAGTAGGGGACAGGTGGATACCGGGAACACTGAAGCTTTCTTT. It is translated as CAISRGQVDTGNTEAFF.